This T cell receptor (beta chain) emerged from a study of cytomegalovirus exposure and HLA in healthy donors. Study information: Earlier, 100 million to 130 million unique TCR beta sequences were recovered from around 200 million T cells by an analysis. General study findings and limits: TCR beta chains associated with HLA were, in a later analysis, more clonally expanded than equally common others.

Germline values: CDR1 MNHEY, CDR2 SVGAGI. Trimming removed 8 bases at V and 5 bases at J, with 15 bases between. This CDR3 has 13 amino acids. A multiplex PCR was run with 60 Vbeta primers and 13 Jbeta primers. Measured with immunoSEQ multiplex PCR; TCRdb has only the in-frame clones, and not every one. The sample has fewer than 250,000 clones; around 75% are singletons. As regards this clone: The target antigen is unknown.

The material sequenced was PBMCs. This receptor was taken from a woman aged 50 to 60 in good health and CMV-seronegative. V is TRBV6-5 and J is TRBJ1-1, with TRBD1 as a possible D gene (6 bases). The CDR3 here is CASLKGGRTEAFF. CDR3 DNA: TGTGCCAGCCTTAAGGGGGGGCGAACTGAAGCTTTCTTT.